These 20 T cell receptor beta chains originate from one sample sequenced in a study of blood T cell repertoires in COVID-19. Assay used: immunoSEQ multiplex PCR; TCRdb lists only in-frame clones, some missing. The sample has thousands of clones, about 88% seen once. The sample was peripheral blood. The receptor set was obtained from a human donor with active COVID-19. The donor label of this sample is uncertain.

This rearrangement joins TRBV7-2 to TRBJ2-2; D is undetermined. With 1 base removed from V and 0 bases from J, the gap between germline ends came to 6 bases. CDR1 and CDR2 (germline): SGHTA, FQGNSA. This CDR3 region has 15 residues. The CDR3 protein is CASSLDPPNTGELFF. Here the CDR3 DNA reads TGTGCCAGCAGCTTAGATCCTCCGAACACCGGGGAGCTGTTTTTT.

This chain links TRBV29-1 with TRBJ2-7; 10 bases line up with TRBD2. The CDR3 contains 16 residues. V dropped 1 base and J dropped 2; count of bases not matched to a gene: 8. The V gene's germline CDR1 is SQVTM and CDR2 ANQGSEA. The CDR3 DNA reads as TGCAGCGTTGAAGGGACTAGCGGCCCGAACGCCTACGAGCAGTACTTC. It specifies CSVEGTSGPNAYEQYF.

The CDR3 bases are TGTGCCAGCAGCTTGGGGGGGCAGAACTATGGCTACACCTTC. It encodes CASSLGGQNYGYTF. The chain employs TRBV5-4 and TRBJ1-2, with D possibly being TRBD1 (6 bases). The ends were cut back, 0 bases at V and 2 bases at J, with 8 bases in the middle. Germline V gene sequence: CDR1 SGHNT, CDR2 YYREEE (reference sequence). This CDR3 has 14 residues.

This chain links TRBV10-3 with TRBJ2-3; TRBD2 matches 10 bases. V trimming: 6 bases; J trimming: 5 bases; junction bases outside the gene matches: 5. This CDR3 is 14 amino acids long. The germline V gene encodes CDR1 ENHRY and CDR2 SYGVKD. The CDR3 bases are TGTGCCATCAGGCTAGCGGGAGAGGTAGATACGCAGTATTTT. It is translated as CAIRLAGEVDTQYF.

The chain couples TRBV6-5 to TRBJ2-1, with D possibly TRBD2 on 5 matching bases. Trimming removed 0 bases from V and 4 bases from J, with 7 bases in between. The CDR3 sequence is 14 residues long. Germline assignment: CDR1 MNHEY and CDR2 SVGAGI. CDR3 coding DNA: TGTGCCAGCAGTTACTCGAGAGGGTACAATGAGCAGTTCTTC. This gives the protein CASSYSRGYNEQFF.

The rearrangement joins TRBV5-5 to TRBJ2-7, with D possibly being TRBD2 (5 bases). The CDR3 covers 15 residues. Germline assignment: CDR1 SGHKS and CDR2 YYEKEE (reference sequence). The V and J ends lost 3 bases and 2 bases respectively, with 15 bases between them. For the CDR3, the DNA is TGTGCCAGCAGCTACGGACTGCCGACTCCCTACGAGCAGTACTTC. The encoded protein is CASSYGLPTPYEQYF. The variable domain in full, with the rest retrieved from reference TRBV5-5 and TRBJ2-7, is DAGVTQSPTHLIKTRGQQVTLRCSPISGHKSVSWYQQVLGQGPQFIFQYYEKEERGRGNFPDRFSARQFPNYSSELNVNALLLGDSALYLCASSYGLPTPYEQYFGPGTRLTVT.

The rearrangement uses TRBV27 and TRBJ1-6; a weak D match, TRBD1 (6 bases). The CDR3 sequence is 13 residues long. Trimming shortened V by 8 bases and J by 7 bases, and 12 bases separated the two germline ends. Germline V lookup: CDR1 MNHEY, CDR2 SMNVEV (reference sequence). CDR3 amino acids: CASGLQGNSPLHF. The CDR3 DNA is TGTGCCAGCGGGTTGCAGGGGAATTCACCCCTCCACTTT.

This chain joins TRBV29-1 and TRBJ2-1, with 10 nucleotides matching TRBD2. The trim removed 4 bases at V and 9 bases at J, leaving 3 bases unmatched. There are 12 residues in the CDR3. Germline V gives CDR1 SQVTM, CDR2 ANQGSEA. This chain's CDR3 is CSVVRTSGEQFF. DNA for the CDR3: TGCAGCGTTGTCCGGACTAGCGGTGAGCAGTTCTTC.

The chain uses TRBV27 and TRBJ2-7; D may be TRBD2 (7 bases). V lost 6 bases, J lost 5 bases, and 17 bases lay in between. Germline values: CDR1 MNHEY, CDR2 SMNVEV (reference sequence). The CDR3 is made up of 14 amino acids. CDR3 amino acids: CASSRMGGGHEQYF. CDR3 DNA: TGTGCCAGCAGCCGTATGGGGGGGGGCCACGAGCAGTACTTC.

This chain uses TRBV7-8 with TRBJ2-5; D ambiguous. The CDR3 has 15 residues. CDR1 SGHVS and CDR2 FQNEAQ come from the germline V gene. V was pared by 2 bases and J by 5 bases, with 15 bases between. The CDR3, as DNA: TGTGCCAGCAGCTTATCCCTCTCTAGGTGGGAGACCCAGTACTTC. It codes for CASSLSLSRWETQYF.

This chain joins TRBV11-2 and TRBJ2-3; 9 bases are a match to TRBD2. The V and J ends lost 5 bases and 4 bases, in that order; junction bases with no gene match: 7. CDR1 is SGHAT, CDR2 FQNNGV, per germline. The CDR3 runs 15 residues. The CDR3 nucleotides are TGTGCCAGCAGCGTCCGCGGGGGGGCCTCAGATACGCAGTATTTT. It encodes CASSVRGGASDTQYF.

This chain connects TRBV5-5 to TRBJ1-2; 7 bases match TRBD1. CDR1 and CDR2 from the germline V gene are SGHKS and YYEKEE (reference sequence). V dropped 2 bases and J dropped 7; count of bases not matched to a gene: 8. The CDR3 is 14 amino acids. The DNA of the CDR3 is TGTGCCAGCAGCTTCGACAGGGCATCGGGTGGCTACACCTTC. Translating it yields CASSFDRASGGYTF. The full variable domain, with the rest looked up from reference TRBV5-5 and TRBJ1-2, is DAGVTQSPTHLIKTRGQQVTLRCSPISGHKSVSWYQQVLGQGPQFIFQYYEKEERGRGNFPDRFSARQFPNYSSELNVNALLLGDSALYLCASSFDRASGGYTFGSGTRLTVV.

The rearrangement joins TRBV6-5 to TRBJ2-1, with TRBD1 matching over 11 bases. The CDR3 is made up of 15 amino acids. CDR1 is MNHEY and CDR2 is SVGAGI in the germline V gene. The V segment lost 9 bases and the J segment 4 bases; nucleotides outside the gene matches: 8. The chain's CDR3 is CASGGGTGGYNEQFF. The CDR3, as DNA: TGTGCCAGTGGCGGTGGGACAGGGGGGTACAATGAGCAGTTCTTC.

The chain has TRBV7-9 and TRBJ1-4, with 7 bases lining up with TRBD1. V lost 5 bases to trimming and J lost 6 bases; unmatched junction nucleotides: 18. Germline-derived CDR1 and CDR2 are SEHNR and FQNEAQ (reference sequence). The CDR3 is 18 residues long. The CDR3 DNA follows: TGTGCCAGCAGCCGGATACCTACTTGGGACAGAAATGATGAAAAACTGTTTTTT. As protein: CASSRIPTWDRNDEKLFF.

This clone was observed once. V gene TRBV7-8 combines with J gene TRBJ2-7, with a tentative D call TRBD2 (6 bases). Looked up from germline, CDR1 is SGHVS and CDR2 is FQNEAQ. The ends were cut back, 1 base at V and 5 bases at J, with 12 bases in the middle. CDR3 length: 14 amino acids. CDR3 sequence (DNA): TGTGCCAGCAGCTTAGTCCCTAGCGCAAACGAGCAGTACTTC. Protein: CASSLVPSANEQYF.

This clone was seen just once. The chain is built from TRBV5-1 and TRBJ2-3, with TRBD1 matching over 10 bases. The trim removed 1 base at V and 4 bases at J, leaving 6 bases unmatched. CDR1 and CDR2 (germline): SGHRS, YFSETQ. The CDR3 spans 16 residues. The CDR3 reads CASSLRGTGVADTQYF. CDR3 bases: TGCGCCAGCAGCTTGCGGGGGACAGGGGTGGCAGATACGCAGTATTTT.

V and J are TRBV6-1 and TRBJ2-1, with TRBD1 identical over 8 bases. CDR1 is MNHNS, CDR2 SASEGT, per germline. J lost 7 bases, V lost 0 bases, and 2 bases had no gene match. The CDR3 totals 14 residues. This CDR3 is CASSEAGTGNEQFF. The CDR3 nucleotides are TGTGCCAGCAGTGAAGCGGGGACAGGTAATGAGCAGTTCTTC.

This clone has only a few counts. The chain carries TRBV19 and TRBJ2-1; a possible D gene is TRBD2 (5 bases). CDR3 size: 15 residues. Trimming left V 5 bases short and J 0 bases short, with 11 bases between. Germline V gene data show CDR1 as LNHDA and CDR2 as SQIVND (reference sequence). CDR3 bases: TGTGCCAGTAGTGAGGGTTTGAACTCCTACAATGAGCAGTTCTTC. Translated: CASSEGLNSYNEQFF.

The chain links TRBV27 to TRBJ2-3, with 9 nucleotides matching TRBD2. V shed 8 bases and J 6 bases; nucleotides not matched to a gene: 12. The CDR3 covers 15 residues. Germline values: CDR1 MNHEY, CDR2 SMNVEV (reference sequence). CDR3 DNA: TGTGCCAGCCGATTGGCGGGAGGGCCCCGGGATACGCAGTATTTT. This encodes CASRLAGGPRDTQYF.

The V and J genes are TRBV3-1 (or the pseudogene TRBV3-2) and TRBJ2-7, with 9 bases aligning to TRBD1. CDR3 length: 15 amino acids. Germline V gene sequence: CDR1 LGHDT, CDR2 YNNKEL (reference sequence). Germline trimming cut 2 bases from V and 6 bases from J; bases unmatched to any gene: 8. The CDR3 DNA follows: TGTGCCAGCAGCCAACCGGGACAGGGACTTGGCGAGCAGTACTTC. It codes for CASSQPGQGLGEQYF.